These 25 T cell receptor beta chains were all obtained from the same sample, sequenced in a study of blood T cells in healthy people across ages. Combining a sample-barcoded 5' primer with a J-beta primer mix, a second PCR ran for roughly 7 to 12 cycles. TCRdb re-called the 5' RACE reads through MiXCR, storing one row per CDR3 protein. The sample shows around 1,900,000 distinct CDR3 sequences, approximately 40% of them seen only once. The sample comprised blood. These receptors originate from a human donor in good health.

The genes are TRBV4-2 and TRBJ1-1; D gene unclear. CDR3 size: 15 residues. CDR1 is LGHNA, CDR2 YNFKEQ, per germline. V was cut by 0 bases and J by 6 bases, with 14 bases left in between. This chain's CDR3 is CASSQDYAGWAEAFF. The CDR3 bases are TGTGCCAGCAGCCAAGACTATGCGGGGTGGGCTGAAGCTTTCTTT.

This clonotype was seen a handful of times. The chain carries TRBV6-2 or TRBV6-3 and TRBJ2-1, with 12 bases that match TRBD2. V was pared by 6 bases and J by 5 bases, with 8 bases of the junction left unmatched. CDR1 MNHEY and CDR2 SVGEGT come from the germline V gene. The CDR3 runs to 16 residues. The CDR3 DNA reads as TGTGCCAGCAGCCCGTCTAGCGGGGGGGATAACAATGAGCAGTTCTTC. Translating it yields CASSPSSGGDNNEQFF.

There are a few counts of this clonotype. The chain combines TRBV7-9 with TRBJ2-1; D gene uncertain. The CDR3 spans 14 residues. In germline, CDR1 is SEHNR, CDR2 FQNEAQ (reference sequence). Trimming removed 2 bases at V and 5 bases at J, with 10 bases between. CDR3 nucleotides: TGTGCCAGCAGCTTAACCCTGATGAACAATGAGCAGTTCTTC. Its translation is CASSLTLMNNEQFF. Based on the CDR3 plus reference TRBV7-9 and TRBJ2-1, the full variable domain is DTGVSQNPRHKITKRGQNVTFRCDPISEHNRLYWYRQTLGQGPEFLTYFQNEAQLEKSRLLSDRFSAERPKGSFSTLEIQRTEQGDSAMYLCASSLTLMNNEQFFGPGTRLTVL.

The V gene is TRBV10-3, the J gene TRBJ1-2, with D maybe TRBD1 (5 bases). There are 15 residues in the CDR3. V shed 0 bases and J shed 2 bases, with 10 bases lying between them. The V gene's germline CDR1 is ENHRY and CDR2 SYGVKD. CDR3 amino acids: CAISESKQENYGYTF. DNA of the CDR3: TGTGCCATCAGTGAGTCGAAACAGGAGAACTATGGCTACACCTTC.

The rearrangement joins TRBV6-6 to TRBJ2-1; TRBD2 is a possible D gene (7 bases). This CDR3 contains 15 residues. V shed 4 bases and J shed 7 bases, with 17 bases lying between them. Germline loops: CDR1 MNHNY, CDR2 SVGAGI (reference sequence). Here the CDR3 DNA reads TGTGCCAGCAGTTTCAGTGCGGGGGCCCAAAATGAGCAGTTCTTC. Translation: CASSFSAGAQNEQFF.

The V call is TRBV11-2, the J call TRBJ1-4; D is perhaps TRBD1 (6 bases). V was pared by 5 bases and J by 5 bases, with 15 bases between. Germline CDR1 reads SGHAT; CDR2 reads FQNNGV. CDR3 length equals 15 residues. The CDR3 sequence: CASSRGQGKNEKLFF. The CDR3 coding sequence is TGTGCCAGCAGCCGAGGCCAGGGGAAAAATGAAAAACTGTTTTTT.

The V and J genes are TRBV7-8 and TRBJ1-1; no firm D call. The V end lost 5 bases, the J end lost 4 bases, and 11 bases lay between the germline ends. The CDR3 sequence is 13 residues long. The germline CDR1 and CDR2 sequences are SGHVS and FQNEAQ. The CDR3 is CASSRDPRTEAFF. CDR3 sequence (DNA): TGTGCCAGCAGCCGCGACCCGCGCACTGAAGCTTTCTTT.

The chain has TRBV6-5 and TRBJ1-2, with 7 bases that match TRBD1. Losses at the gene ends were 6 bases for V and 7 bases for J; bases not matched to a gene: 11. Germline V lookup: CDR1 MNHEY, CDR2 SVGAGI. The CDR3 runs 14 residues. Here the CDR3 reads CASRLDREWGGYTF. The CDR3 region has the DNA TGTGCCAGCAGACTCGACAGGGAATGGGGTGGCTACACCTTC.

The V and J genes are TRBV7-2 and TRBJ2-1, with TRBD2 matching 7 bases. V gave up 5 bases and J gave up 4 bases; unmatched junction bases: 8. The CDR3 consists of 15 residues. CDR1 is SGHTA, CDR2 FQGNSA, per germline. For the CDR3, the DNA is TGTGCCAGCAGCCGTTCGCTAGCGGTATACAATGAGCAGTTCTTC. Translation gives CASSRSLAVYNEQFF. Supplemented by reference TRBV7-2 and TRBJ2-1, the full variable domain reads GAGVSQSPSNKVTEKGKDVELRCDPISGHTALYWYRQSLGQGLEFLIYFQGNSAPDKSGLPSDRFSAERTGGSVSTLTIQRTQQEDSAVYLCASSRSLAVYNEQFFGPGTRLTVL.

This clonotype was observed a handful of times. The rearrangement links TRBV15 to TRBJ1-2; unclear D gene. V was pared by 1 base and J by 6 bases, with 6 bases between. Looked up from germline, CDR1 is LNHNV and CDR2 is YYDKDF (reference sequence). The CDR3 consists of 12 residues. The CDR3: CATSRGTNGYTF. CDR3 nucleotides: TGTGCCACCAGCAGAGGCACCAATGGCTACACCTTC.

This clonotype has only a few counts. The chain carries TRBV7-3 and TRBJ2-1, with D possibly matching TRBD1 (5 bases). Germline CDR1 reads SGHTA; CDR2 reads FQGTGA. V lost 5 bases, J lost 4 bases, and 9 bases lay in between. The CDR3 contains 13 residues. The DNA for the CDR3 is TGTGCCAGCAGCGGGGCGAATTACAATGAGCAGTTCTTC. It yields the protein CASSGANYNEQFF.

The J gene is TRBJ1-1, the V gene TRBV5-6; possible D gene TRBD1, 6 bases. Germline assignment: CDR1 SGHDT and CDR2 YYEEEE. Trimming left V 1 base short and J 10 bases short, with 11 bases between. The length of the CDR3 is 12 residues. The DNA of the CDR3 is TGTGCCAGCAGCTTGTGGGGGGCGGCAGCTTTCTTT. Its translation is CASSLWGAAAFF. Based on the CDR3 plus reference TRBV5-6 and TRBJ1-1, the full variable domain is DAGVTQSPTHLIKTRGQQVTLRCSPKSGHDTVSWYQQALGQGPQFIFQYYEEEERQRGNFPDRFSGHQFPNYSSELNVNALLLGDSALYLCASSLWGAAAFFGQGTRLTVV.

The genes are TRBV12-3 or TRBV12-4 and TRBJ2-5; the D gene is possibly TRBD1 (5 bases). The DNA end is more similar to TRBJ2-7, so the J call may be wrong. CDR3 length: 14 residues. CDR3 protein: CASSFQTDNHEQYF. The CDR3, as DNA: TGTGCCAGCAGTTTCCAGACAGATAATCACGAGCAGTACTTC.

The gene calls are TRBV4-2 and TRBJ2-3; D gene unclear. Germline loops: CDR1 LGHNA, CDR2 YNFKEQ. The V gene lost 4 bases and the J gene lost 6 bases, with 14 bases spanning the gap. The CDR3 has 14 amino acids. The CDR3 here is CASSPREQGDTQYF. For the CDR3, the DNA is TGTGCCAGCAGCCCCCGCGAACAAGGGGATACGCAGTATTTT.

This clonotype showed up just a few times. The V call is TRBV5-1, the J call TRBJ2-7, with TRBD1 identical over 7 bases. The CDR3 is 14 amino acids. The V gene end was trimmed by 3 bases and the J gene end by 3 bases; junction bases not matched to a gene: 6. Germline V gene data show CDR1 as SGHRS and CDR2 as YFSETQ. DNA of the CDR3: TGCGCCAGCAGCTCAACCCGGGACAGCTACGAGCAGTACTTC. Translating it yields CASSSTRDSYEQYF.

This clonotype was picked up a small number of times. The chain's CDR3 is CATSRDPGQGREQYF. The CDR3 DNA sequence: TGTGCCACCAGCAGAGATCCAGGACAGGGACGCGAGCAGTACTTC. The chain has TRBV15 and TRBJ2-7, with 8 bases that match TRBD1. CDR1 and CDR2 from the germline V gene are LNHNV and YYDKDF (reference sequence). The CDR3 has 15 residues. The ends lost 0 bases at V and 6 bases at J; junction bases unmatched: 7.

J is TRBJ1-6 and V is TRBV20-1; 9 bases fit TRBD1. Germline loops: CDR1 DFQATT, CDR2 SNEGSKA (reference sequence). The CDR3 totals 13 residues. V shed 6 bases and J 9 bases; nucleotides not matched to a gene: 6. CDR3 region: CSALTGGGSPLHF. CDR3 DNA: TGCAGTGCGTTGACAGGGGGAGGTTCACCCCTCCACTTT.

The chain carries TRBV4-3 and TRBJ2-5; weak D call: TRBD2 (5 bases). This CDR3 is built from 14 residues. The germline gives CDR1 LGHNA, CDR2 YSLEER. V was pared by 2 bases and J by 2 bases, with 9 bases between. As DNA, the CDR3 is TGCGCCAGCAGCCAACTACTAGGGCAAGAGACCCAGTACTTC. Translating gives CASSQLLGQETQYF.

CDR3 region: CASSLGLEVPQETQYF. CDR3 DNA sequence: TGTGCCAGCAGCTTAGGGCTGGAGGTACCCCAAGAGACCCAGTACTTC. The V gene is TRBV7-3, the J gene TRBJ2-5, with D perhaps matching TRBD2 (5 bases). V lost 2 bases, J lost 1 base, and 14 bases lay in between. The CDR3 contains 16 residues. Germline V gene data show CDR1 as SGHTA and CDR2 as FQGTGA. Variable domain in full (rest from reference TRBV7-3 and TRBJ2-5): GAGVSQTPSNKVTEKGKYVELRCDPISGHTALYWYRQSLGQGPEFLIYFQGTGAADDSGLPNDRFFAVRPEGSVSTLKIQRTERGDSAVYLCASSLGLEVPQETQYFGPGTRLLVL.

The count of this clonotype is one. The chain has TRBV6-2 or TRBV6-3 and TRBJ1-1; D unclear. CDR1 MNHEY and CDR2 SVGEGT come from the germline V gene. The CDR3 has 14 residues. CDR3 region: CAIKEDGGNTEAFF. The DNA of the CDR3 is TGTGCGATTAAGGAGGACGGAGGTAACACTGAAGCTTTCTTT.

The V gene is TRBV11-2, the J gene TRBJ1-1; D gene uncertain. This CDR3 is 14 amino acids long. V dropped 5 bases and J dropped 4 bases, with 14 bases sitting between them. Germline V CDR1 and CDR2: SGHAT, FQNNGV. This CDR3 is CASSLMEWGTEAFF. CDR3 bases: TGTGCCAGCAGCCTGATGGAGTGGGGCACTGAAGCTTTCTTT.

This clonotype was seen a handful of times. The CDR3 is CSARGGLGVDQPQHF. CDR3 nucleotide sequence: TGCAGTGCTAGAGGTGGTTTAGGGGTCGATCAGCCCCAGCATTTT. J is TRBJ1-5 and V is TRBV20-1; possible D gene TRBD1, 5 bases. This CDR3 comprises 15 residues. Germline V gene data show CDR1 as DFQATT and CDR2 as SNEGSKA (reference sequence). V was clipped by 1 base and J by 5 bases, with 15 bases between them.

This clonotype appeared a single time. At one end, the junction sequence differs from germline, possibly due to a read error. The chain employs TRBV7-2 and TRBJ2-4; perhaps TRBD2 as D (5 bases). The DNA end is a closer match to TRBJ2-7, so the J assignment may be wrong. This CDR3 has 14 residues. Germline CDR1 is SGHTA and CDR2 is FQGNSA. This CDR3 reads CANSLTRELYEQYF. DNA for the CDR3: TGTGCCAACAGCCTCACTAGGGAGCTCTACGAGCAGTACTTC.

This clonotype occurred a few times. It may be a read error: a sequence one base away is much more abundant. The chain has TRBV5-6 and TRBJ2-1; TRBD2 is a possible D gene (6 bases). With 0 bases removed from V and 8 bases from J, the gap between germline ends came to 9 bases. CDR3 length equals 13 residues. CDR1 is SGHDT, CDR2 YYEEEE, per germline. In nucleotides, the CDR3 is TGTGCCAGCAGCTTGGGACTAGTCGATGAGCAGTTCTTC. This sequence encodes CASSLGLVDEQFF.

This clonotype turned up a few times. The chain employs TRBV9 and TRBJ2-1, with 8 bases lining up with TRBD2. The germline V gene has CDR1 SGDLS and CDR2 YYNGEE. The junction had 14 bases not matched to a gene; V was cut back by 0 bases and J by 9 bases. This CDR3 comprises 17 residues. This CDR3 is CASSVDATAGDDREQFF. The CDR3, as DNA: TGTGCCAGCAGCGTAGATGCGACAGCGGGGGACGACCGTGAGCAGTTCTTC.